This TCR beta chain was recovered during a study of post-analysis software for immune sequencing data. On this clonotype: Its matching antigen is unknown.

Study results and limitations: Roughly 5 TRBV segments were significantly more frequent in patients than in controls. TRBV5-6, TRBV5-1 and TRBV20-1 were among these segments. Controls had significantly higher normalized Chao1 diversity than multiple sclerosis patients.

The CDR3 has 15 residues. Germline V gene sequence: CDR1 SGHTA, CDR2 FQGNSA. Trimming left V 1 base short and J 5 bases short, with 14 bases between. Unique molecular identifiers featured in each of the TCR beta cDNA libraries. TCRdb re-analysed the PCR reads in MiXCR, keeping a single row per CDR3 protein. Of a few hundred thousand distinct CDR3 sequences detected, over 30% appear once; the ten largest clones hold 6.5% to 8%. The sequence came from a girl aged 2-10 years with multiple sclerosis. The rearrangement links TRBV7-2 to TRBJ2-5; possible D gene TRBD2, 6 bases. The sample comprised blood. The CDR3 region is CASSLVGGSGETQYF. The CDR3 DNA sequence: TGTGCCAGCAGCTTAGTAGGTGGGAGCGGGGAGACCCAGTACTTC.